The next 23 T cell receptor beta chains were all read from a single sample in a study of shared clonotypes between healthy human individuals. The assay was immunoSEQ multiplex PCR, and TCRdb's table has in-frame clones only and misses some. The repertoire holds millions of clones, with over 90% as singletons. Specimen: naive CD4+ T cells from PBMCs. Subset reported: CD45RA+ positively selected. Receptor source: a man between 18 and 35 years old in good health. Some clones in this sample may be carry-over from other donors' samples.

For this clone: Other DNA sequences in the same sample also yield this CDR3. The chain carries TRBV7-2 and TRBJ2-1, with D unresolved. V lost 1 base, J lost 5 bases, and 6 bases lay in between. Germline V gene lookup returns CDR1 SGHTA and CDR2 FQGNSA. The CDR3 consists of 13 residues. CDR3: CASSLGPNNEQFF. Written as DNA, the CDR3 is TGTGCCAGCAGCTTAGGTCCGAACAATGAGCAGTTCTTC.

Comments on this clone: Other DNA sequences of this sample code for an identical CDR3. This chain uses TRBV18 with TRBJ2-5, with D unclear. This CDR3 comprises 13 residues. The V and J ends lost 6 bases and 5 bases respectively, with 13 bases between them. The V gene's germline CDR1 is KGHSH and CDR2 LQKENI. CDR3 nucleotides: TGTGCCAGCTCCCCTACGACCGGGGAGACCCAGTACTTC. It is translated as CASSPTTGETQYF.

The CDR3 region has the DNA TGTGCCAGCAGAAGGACTAGCGGGAGAAATAATGAGCAGTTCTTC. It yields the protein CASRRTSGRNNEQFF. The V and J genes are TRBV27 and TRBJ2-1, with 13 bases matching TRBD2. The CDR3 length is 15 residues. V lost 6 bases and J lost 7; bases outside the gene matches: 6. In germline, CDR1 is MNHEY, CDR2 SMNVEV (reference sequence).

This chain links TRBV4-2 with TRBJ1-2; D not certain. This CDR3 has 14 amino acids. The ends were cut back, 0 bases at V and 8 bases at J, with 13 bases in the middle. The germline gives CDR1 LGHNA, CDR2 YNFKEQ. DNA for the CDR3: TGTGCCAGCAGCCAAGATTGGGCGGGGAACGGCTACACCTTC. Translation gives CASSQDWAGNGYTF.

This clone was counted between two and nine times. The chain recombines TRBV19 with TRBJ2-7; D is ambiguous. The CDR3 is 12 amino acids. Germline V gene sequence: CDR1 LNHDA, CDR2 SQIVND (reference sequence). Trimming left V 5 bases short and J 2 bases short, with 7 bases between. In nucleotides, the CDR3 is TGTGCCAGTAGTCCAGGAGCCTACGAGCAGTACTTC. Its protein product is CASSPGAYEQYF.

This rearrangement joins TRBV6-6 to TRBJ2-5, with D possibly TRBD2 on 6 matching bases. CDR1 is MNHNY, CDR2 SVGAGI, per germline (reference sequence). CDR3 size: 15 residues. Trimming pared 10 bases from V and 2 bases from J, leaving 20 bases between. The CDR3 sequence is CATTDQRVYQETQYF. The CDR3 bases are TGTGCCACTACGGACCAGCGGGTCTATCAAGAGACCCAGTACTTC.

This chain uses TRBV2 with TRBJ2-1, with 10 bases matching TRBD2. The V gene's germline CDR1 is SNHLY and CDR2 FYNNEI. This CDR3 contains 15 residues. V lost 2 bases, J lost 8 bases, and 6 bases stayed unmatched. CDR3 in amino acids: CASSESSGRYHEQFF. CDR3 in DNA: TGTGCCAGCAGTGAATCTAGCGGGAGATACCATGAGCAGTTCTTC.

V gene TRBV7-3 combines with J gene TRBJ2-1; 11 positions agree with TRBD2. With V trimmed by 5 bases and J by 5 bases, 2 bases remained unmatched. The CDR3 extends over 14 amino acids. The germline gives CDR1 SGHTA, CDR2 FQGTGA. The CDR3 DNA reads TGTGCCAGCAGCACGGGACTAGCGGACAATGAGCAGTTCTTC. Its translation is CASSTGLADNEQFF.

This clone came up once. The rearrangement uses TRBV5-1 and TRBJ2-2, with D possibly matching TRBD2 (5 bases). Germline V gives CDR1 SGHRS, CDR2 YFSETQ. The CDR3 contains 16 residues. Trimming removed 2 bases at V and 0 bases at J, with 11 bases between. The CDR3 sequence: CASSFSTGSNTGELFF. For the CDR3, the DNA is TGCGCCAGCAGCTTCTCTACGGGGTCGAACACCGGGGAGCTGTTTTTT.

A single count supports this clone. The V gene is TRBV6-1, the J gene TRBJ1-3, with D possibly matching TRBD1 (5 bases). V was clipped by 5 bases and J by 4 bases, with 12 bases between them. Germline assignment: CDR1 MNHNS and CDR2 SASEGT. CDR3 size: 14 residues. CDR3 residues: CASSSGGLGNTIYF. As DNA, the CDR3 is TGTGCCAGCAGTTCGGGGGGACTCGGAAACACCATATATTTT.

This clone turned up a few times. The chain couples TRBV28 to TRBJ1-1; D remains unclear. Trimming shortened V by 6 bases and J by 7 bases, and 12 bases separated the two germline ends. CDR1 MDHEN and CDR2 SYDVKM come from the germline V gene. The CDR3 totals 12 residues. The CDR3 is CASRISTREAFF. For the CDR3, the DNA is TGTGCCAGCAGGATTTCGACACGTGAAGCTTTCTTT.

This sequence joins TRBV5-4 and TRBJ2-5, with D perhaps TRBD2 (6 bases). The germline CDR1 and CDR2 sequences are SGHNT and YYREEE (reference sequence). The CDR3 covers 15 residues. V was shortened by 0 bases and J by 4 bases, with 13 bases between the two germline ends. The DNA of the CDR3 is TGTGCCAGCAGCTTGGAGGCAGGGAGGTTAGAGACCCAGTACTTC. It encodes CASSLEAGRLETQYF.

The rearrangement links TRBV10-2 to TRBJ2-7; possible D gene TRBD1, 9 bases. This CDR3 is built from 14 residues. V shed 6 bases and J shed 6 bases, with 18 bases lying between them. CDR1 is WSHSY, CDR2 SAAADI, per germline. The CDR3 reads CASRTGGSGTEQYF. CDR3 nucleotides: TGCGCCAGCAGGACAGGGGGTAGCGGGACCGAGCAGTACTTC.

The rearrangement joins TRBV6-5 to TRBJ1-5; D not resolved. The CDR3 totals 15 residues. The germline V gene encodes CDR1 MNHEY and CDR2 SVGAGI. Trimming took off 6 bases at V and 4 bases at J, with 16 bases between the two ends. The CDR3 DNA follows: TGTGCCAGCAGCCCTGGTCGGGGTTGGAATCAGCCCCAGCATTTT. It specifies CASSPGRGWNQPQHF.

In DNA, the CDR3 is TGTGCCAGTAGTAGGGGACCGACTAATGAAAAACTGTTTTTT. Its translation: CASSRGPTNEKLFF. This chain joins TRBV19 and TRBJ1-4; D may be TRBD1 (5 bases). The V and J ends lost 4 bases and 2 bases respectively, with 8 bases between them. The CDR3 is 14 residues long. Germline V gene lookup returns CDR1 LNHDA and CDR2 SQIVND (reference sequence). Together with reference TRBV19 and TRBJ1-4, the CDR3 gives the full variable domain: DGGITQSPKYLFRKEGQNVTLSCEQNLNHDAMYWYRQDPGQGLRLIYYSQIVNDFQKGDIAEGYSVSREKKESFPLTVTSAQKNPTAFYLCASSRGPTNEKLFFGSGTQLSVL.

J is TRBJ1-2 and V is TRBV28; D is possibly TRBD1 (6 bases). CDR1 and CDR2 from the germline V gene are MDHEN and SYDVKM. The CDR3 has 14 residues. The V and J ends lost 1 base and 7 bases respectively, with 13 bases between them. In nucleotides, the CDR3 is TGTGCCAGCAGTTTATTTTTACAGGGTGGTGGCTACACCTTC. This translates into CASSLFLQGGGYTF.

The chain has TRBV5-1 and TRBJ2-7; perhaps TRBD1 as D (6 bases). The CDR3 is 16 residues long. Germline V CDR1 and CDR2: SGHRS, YFSETQ. V lost 4 bases and J 5 bases, leaving 22 bases between the germline ends. CDR3 DNA sequence: TGCGCCAGCAGCCTCTTCAGGGCAGGGGAAACAAACGAGCAGTACTTC. Translated, it gives CASSLFRAGETNEQYF.

The V call is TRBV29-1, the J call TRBJ1-3, with D perhaps TRBD1 (5 bases). Germline-derived CDR1 and CDR2 are SQVTM and ANQGSEA. This CDR3 is built from 13 residues. V lost 7 bases and J 4 bases, leaving 14 bases between the germline ends. The CDR3 region is CSAYRDVGNTIYF. CDR3 bases: TGCAGCGCCTACCGGGACGTAGGAAACACCATATATTTT.

The chain uses TRBV2 and TRBJ2-1; 12 nucleotides align to TRBD2. CDR3 length: 17 amino acids. Germline lookup yields CDR1 SNHLY and CDR2 FYNNEI. The trim removed 3 bases at V and 9 bases at J, leaving 12 bases unmatched. The CDR3 DNA follows: TGTGCCAGCAGTGATCCCAAGACTAGCGGGGGTCCTAGTGAGCAGTTCTTC. Its translation: CASSDPKTSGGPSEQFF.

The genes are TRBV2 and TRBJ2-3; TRBD1 or TRBD2 may be the D gene (5 bases each). Germline CDR1 and CDR2: SNHLY and FYNNEI. The ends were cut back, 6 bases at V and 1 base at J, with 11 bases in the middle. This CDR3 has 14 amino acids. CDR3 protein: CASRLQGRTDTQYF. DNA of the CDR3: TGTGCCAGCAGACTCCAGGGACGCACAGATACGCAGTATTTT.

The chain links TRBV21-1 to TRBJ1-2; the table's D call, TRBD1, has no DNA check behind it. TRBV21-1 is termed a pseudogene. This CDR3 is built from 15 residues. This CDR3 reads CASSKVAGGCYGYTF. Here the CDR3 DNA reads TGTGCCAGCAGCAAAGTGGCAGGGGGCTGCTATGGCTACACCTTC.

The chain links TRBV5-1 to TRBJ2-7, with a weak D call TRBD1 (6 bases). The germline V gene has CDR1 SGHRS and CDR2 YFSETQ. CDR3 size: 16 residues. Between the trimmed V and J ends, which lost 4 bases and 5 bases, there was a span of 22 bases. The CDR3 coding sequence is TGCGCCAGCAGCGTAGCCGGGACACAATTACCCCACGAGCAGTACTTC. It codes for CASSVAGTQLPHEQYF.

This chain connects TRBV13 to TRBJ2-1; D not certain. Germline CDR1 is PRHDT and CDR2 is FYEKMQ (reference sequence). There are 12 residues in the CDR3. Trimming left V 2 bases short and J 7 bases short, with 6 bases between. The CDR3 DNA reads as TGTGCCAGCAGCTTATCTACTAATGAGCAGTTCTTC. It specifies CASSLSTNEQFF.